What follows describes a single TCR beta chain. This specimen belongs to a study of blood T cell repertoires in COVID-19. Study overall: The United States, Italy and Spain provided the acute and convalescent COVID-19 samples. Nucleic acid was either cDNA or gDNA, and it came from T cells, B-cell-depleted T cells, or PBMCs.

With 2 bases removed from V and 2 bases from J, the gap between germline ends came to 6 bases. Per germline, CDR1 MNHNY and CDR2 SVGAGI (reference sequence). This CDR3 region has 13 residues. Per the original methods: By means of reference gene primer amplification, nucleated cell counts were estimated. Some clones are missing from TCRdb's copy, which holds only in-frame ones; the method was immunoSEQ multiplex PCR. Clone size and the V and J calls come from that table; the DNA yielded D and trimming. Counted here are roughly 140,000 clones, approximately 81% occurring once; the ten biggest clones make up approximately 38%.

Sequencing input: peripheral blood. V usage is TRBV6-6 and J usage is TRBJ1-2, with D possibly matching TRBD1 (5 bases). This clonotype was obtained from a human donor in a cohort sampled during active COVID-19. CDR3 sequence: CASSYGANYGYTF. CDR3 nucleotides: TGTGCCAGCAGTTACGGGGCGAACTATGGCTACACCTTC.